This T cell receptor beta chain derives from a study of shared clonotypes between healthy human individuals. The protocol was immunoSEQ multiplex PCR, while the TCRdb copy is restricted to in-frame clones and leaves out a portion. The sample shows 650,000 to 700,000 clones, around 90% of them seen only once. Looked up from germline, CDR1 is MNHEY and CDR2 is SMNVEV (reference sequence). The CDR3 consists of 15 residues. The germline V and J ends were trimmed by 2 bases and 0 bases, with 8 bases remaining between them. This chain joins TRBV27 and TRBJ1-3; D ambiguous. The receptor comes from a man younger than 35 in good health. Some clones in this sample may be carry-over from other donors' samples. Material for sequencing was memory CD8+ T cells from PBMCs. Subset indicated: CD45RO+ cells pooled with CCR7-negative TemRA cells. The CDR3 reads CASSLAGVSGNTIYF. The CDR3 DNA sequence: TGTGCCAGCAGTTTAGCAGGCGTCTCTGGAAACACCATATATTTT.